This record looks at one T cell receptor beta chain sequence and its context. The antigen is not known. TCRdb reprocessed the reads via MiXCR and lists one record per CDR3 protein. The sample shows 900,000 to 950,000 distinct CDR3 sequences, about 33% of them seen only once. V lost 4 bases and J 8 bases, leaving 12 bases between the germline ends. CDR1 is MNHNY, CDR2 SVGAGI, per germline (reference sequence). The CDR3 covers 13 residues. The data are from a study of T cell repertoires in cytomegalovirus infection. Whole-study context: The study used recently identified HLA-C-restricted and well-studied HLA-B-restricted CMV epitopes. A matching HLA type, together with CMV infection, was signaled by public TCR beta signatures.

General study points: Ex vivo responses were dominated by HLA-C-restricted CMV-specific TCR beta clonotypes. Cumulative frequency of public TCR beta families picked out carriers of CMV plus the relevant HLA.

The specimen comprised cultured CD8+ T cells from PBMCs, sampled from culture after CMV antigen stimulation. V is TRBV6-6 and J is TRBJ2-1; TRBD2 might be the D (6 bases). The sequence was collected from a human donor in good health (CMV status not recorded). Some clones in this sample may be carry-over from other donors' samples. The CDR3 DNA reads as TGTGCCAGCAGTTTCCAGGGAGGCGATGAGCAGTTCTTC. Translated, it gives CASSFQGGDEQFF.